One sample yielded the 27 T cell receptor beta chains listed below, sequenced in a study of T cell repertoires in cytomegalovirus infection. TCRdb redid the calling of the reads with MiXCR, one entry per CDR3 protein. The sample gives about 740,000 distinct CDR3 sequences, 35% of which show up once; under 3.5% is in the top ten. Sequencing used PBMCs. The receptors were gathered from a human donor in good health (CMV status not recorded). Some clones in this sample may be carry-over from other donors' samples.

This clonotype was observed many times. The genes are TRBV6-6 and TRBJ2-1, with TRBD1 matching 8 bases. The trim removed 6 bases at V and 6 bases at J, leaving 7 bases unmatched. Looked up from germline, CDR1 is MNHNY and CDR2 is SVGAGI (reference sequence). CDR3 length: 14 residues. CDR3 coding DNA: TGTGCCAGCAGATCTGTAACAGGGGGCAATGAGCAGTTCTTC. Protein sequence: CASRSVTGGNEQFF.

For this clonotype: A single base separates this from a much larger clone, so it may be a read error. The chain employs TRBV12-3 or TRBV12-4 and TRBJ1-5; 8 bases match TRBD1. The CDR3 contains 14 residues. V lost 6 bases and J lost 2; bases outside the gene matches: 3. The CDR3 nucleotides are TGTGCCAGCAGACAGGACAGGGGCAATCAGCCCCAGCATTTT. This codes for CASRQDRGNQPQHF.

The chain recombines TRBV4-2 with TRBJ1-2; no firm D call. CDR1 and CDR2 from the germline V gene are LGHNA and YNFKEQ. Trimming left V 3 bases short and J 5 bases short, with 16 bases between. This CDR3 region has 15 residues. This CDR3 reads CASSQVEPSGYGYTF. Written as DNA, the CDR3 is TGTGCCAGCAGCCAGGTCGAGCCGTCGGGGTATGGCTACACCTTC.

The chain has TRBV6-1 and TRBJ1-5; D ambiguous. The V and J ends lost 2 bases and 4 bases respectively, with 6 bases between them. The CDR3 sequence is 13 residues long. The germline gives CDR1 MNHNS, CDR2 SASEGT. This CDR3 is CASSEYLNQPQHF. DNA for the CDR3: TGTGCCAGCAGTGAATACCTGAATCAGCCCCAGCATTTT.

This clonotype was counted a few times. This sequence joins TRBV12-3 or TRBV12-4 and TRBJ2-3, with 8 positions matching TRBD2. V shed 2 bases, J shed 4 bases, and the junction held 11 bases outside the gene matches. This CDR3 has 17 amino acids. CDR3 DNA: TGTGCCAGCAGTTTAAGTTGGAAGCGGGAGACTGCAGATACGCAGTATTTT. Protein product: CASSLSWKRETADTQYF.

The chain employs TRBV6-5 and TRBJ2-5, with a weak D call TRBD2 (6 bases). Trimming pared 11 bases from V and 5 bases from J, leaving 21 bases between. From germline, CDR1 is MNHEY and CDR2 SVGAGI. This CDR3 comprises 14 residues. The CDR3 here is CASTSPGEGETQYF. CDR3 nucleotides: TGTGCCTCCACTAGCCCAGGCGAGGGGGAGACCCAGTACTTC.

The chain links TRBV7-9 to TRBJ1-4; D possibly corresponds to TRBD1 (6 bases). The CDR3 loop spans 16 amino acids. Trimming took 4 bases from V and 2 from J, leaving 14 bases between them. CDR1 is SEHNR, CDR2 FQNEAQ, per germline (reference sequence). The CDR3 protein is CASSSREDRTNEKLFF. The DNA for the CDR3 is TGTGCCAGCAGCTCCAGGGAAGACAGGACTAATGAAAAACTGTTTTTT.

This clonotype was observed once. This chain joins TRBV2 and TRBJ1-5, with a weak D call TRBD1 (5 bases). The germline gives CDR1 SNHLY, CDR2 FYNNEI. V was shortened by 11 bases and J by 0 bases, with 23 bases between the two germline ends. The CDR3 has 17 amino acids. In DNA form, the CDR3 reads TGTGCCTCTTCTGGGAGACAGTATCCCGATAGCAATCAGCCCCAGCATTTT. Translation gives CASSGRQYPDSNQPQHF.

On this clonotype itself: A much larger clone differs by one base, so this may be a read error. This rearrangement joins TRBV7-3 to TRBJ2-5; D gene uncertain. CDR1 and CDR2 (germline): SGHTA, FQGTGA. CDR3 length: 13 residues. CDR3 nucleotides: TGTGTCAGCAGCTTAAGTGGTCTCGAGACCCAGTACTTC. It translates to CVSSLSGLETQYF.

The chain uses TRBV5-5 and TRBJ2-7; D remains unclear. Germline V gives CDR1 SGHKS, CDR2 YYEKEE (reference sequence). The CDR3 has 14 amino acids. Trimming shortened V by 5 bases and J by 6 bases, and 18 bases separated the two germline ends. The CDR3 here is CASSFPGPALEQYF. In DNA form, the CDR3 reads TGTGCCAGCAGTTTCCCGGGCCCGGCCCTCGAGCAGTACTTC.

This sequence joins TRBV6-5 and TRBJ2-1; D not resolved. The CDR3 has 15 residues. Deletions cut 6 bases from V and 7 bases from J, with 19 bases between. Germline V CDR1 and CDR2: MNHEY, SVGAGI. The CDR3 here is CASRTYRSLGNEQFF. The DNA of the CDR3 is TGTGCCAGCAGGACGTACCGATCCCTGGGGAATGAGCAGTTCTTC.

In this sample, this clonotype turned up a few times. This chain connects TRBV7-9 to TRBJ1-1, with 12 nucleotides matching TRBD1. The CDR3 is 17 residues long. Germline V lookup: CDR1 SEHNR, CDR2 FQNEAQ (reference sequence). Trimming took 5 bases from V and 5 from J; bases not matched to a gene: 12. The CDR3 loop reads CASSGDPGQGAPTEAFF. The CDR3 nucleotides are TGTGCCAGCAGCGGGGACCCGGGACAGGGGGCGCCGACTGAAGCTTTCTTT.

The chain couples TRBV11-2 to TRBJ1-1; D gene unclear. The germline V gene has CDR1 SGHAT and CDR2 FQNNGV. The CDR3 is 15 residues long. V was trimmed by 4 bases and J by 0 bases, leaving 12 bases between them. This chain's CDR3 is CASSSSTAMNTEAFF. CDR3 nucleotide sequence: TGTGCCAGCAGCTCCAGTACGGCCATGAACACTGAAGCTTTCTTT.

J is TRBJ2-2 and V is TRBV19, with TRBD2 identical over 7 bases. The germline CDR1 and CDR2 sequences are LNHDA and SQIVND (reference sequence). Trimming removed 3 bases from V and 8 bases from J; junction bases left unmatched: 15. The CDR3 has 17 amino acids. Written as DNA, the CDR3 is TGTGCCAGTAGTATTATTGGGCGCGGGAGTTTTATGGGGGAGCTGTTTTTT. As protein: CASSIIGRGSFMGELFF.

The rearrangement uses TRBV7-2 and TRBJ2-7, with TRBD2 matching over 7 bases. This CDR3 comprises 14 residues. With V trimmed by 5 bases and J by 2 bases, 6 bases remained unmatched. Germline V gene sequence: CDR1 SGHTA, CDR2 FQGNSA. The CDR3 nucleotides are TGTGCCAGCAGCCTTCCGACTAGCCCCTACGAGCAGTACTTC. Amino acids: CASSLPTSPYEQYF.

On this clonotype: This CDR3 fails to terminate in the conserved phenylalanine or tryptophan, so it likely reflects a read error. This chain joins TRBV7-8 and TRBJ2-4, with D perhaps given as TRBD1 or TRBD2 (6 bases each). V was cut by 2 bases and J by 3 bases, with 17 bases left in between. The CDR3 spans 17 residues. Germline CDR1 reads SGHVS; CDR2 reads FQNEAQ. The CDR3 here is CASSLSPGGRGKNIQYS. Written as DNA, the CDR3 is TGTGCCAGCAGCTTATCTCCCGGGGGCAGGGGCAAAAACATTCAGTACTCC.

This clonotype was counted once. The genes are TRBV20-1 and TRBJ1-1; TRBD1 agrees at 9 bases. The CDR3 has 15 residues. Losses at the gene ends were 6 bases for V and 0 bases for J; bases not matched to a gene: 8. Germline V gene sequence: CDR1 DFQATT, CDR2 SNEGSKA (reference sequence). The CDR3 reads CSAPGTGLMNTEAFF. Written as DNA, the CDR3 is TGCAGTGCCCCCGGGACAGGGTTGATGAACACTGAAGCTTTCTTT.

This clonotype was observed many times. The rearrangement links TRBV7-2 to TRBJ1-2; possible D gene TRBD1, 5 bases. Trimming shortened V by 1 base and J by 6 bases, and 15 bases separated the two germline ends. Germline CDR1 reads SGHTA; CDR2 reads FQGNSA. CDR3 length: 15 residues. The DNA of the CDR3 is TGTGCCAGCAGCTTAGATCCGTCAGGGAGTCATGGCTACACCTTC. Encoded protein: CASSLDPSGSHGYTF.

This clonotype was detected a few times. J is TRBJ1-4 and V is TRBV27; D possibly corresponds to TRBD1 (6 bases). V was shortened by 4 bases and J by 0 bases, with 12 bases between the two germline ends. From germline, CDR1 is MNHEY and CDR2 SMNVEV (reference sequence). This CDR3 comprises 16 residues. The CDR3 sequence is CASSWKQGTTNEKLFF. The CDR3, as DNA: TGTGCCAGCAGTTGGAAACAGGGTACAACTAATGAAAAACTGTTTTTT.

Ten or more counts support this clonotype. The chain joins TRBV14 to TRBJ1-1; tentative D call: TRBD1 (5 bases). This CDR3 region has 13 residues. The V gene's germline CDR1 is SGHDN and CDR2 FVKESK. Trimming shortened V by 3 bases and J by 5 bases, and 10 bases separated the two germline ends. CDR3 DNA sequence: TGTGCCAGCAGCCATGGGGGAGGTACTGAAGCTTTCTTT. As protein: CASSHGGGTEAFF.

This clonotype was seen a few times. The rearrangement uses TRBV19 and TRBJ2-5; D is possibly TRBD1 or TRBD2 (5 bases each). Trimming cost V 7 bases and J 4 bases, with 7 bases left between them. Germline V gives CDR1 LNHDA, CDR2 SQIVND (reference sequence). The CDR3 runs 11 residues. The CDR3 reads CASMRGETQYF. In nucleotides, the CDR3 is TGTGCCAGTATGAGGGGAGAGACCCAGTACTTC.

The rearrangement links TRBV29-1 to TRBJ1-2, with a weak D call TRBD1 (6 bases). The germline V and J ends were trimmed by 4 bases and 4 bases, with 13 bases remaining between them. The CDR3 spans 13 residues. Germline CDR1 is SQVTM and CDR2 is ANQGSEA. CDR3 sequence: CSVGRGAVYGYTF. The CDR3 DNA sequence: TGCAGCGTTGGGCGGGGGGCCGTCTATGGCTACACCTTC.

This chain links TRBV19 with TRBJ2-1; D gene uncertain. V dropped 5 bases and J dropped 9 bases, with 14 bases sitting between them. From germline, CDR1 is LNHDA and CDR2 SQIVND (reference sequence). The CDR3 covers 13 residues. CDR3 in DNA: TGTGCCAGTAGTCGATCGGACGTGGGTGAGCAGTTCTTC. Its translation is CASSRSDVGEQFF.

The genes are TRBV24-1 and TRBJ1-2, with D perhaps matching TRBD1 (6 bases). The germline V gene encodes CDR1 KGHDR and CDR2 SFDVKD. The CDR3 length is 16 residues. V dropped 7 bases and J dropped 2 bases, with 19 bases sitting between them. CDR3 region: CATSNEGEGENYGYTF. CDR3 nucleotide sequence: TGTGCCACCAGCAACGAGGGAGAGGGGGAAAACTATGGCTACACCTTC.

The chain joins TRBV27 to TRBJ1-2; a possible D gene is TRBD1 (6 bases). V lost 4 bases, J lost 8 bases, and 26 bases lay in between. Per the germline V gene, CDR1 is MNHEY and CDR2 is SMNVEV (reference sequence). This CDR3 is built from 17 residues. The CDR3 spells CASSSLGPGQSTGGYTF. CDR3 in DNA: TGTGCCAGCAGTTCACTAGGTCCCGGACAGTCTACTGGGGGCTACACCTTC.

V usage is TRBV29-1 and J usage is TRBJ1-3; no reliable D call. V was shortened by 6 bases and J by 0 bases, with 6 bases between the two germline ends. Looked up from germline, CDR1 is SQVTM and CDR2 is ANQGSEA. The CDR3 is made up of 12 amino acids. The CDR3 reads CSVGSSGNTIYF. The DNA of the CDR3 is TGCAGCGTAGGGAGCTCTGGAAACACCATATATTTT.

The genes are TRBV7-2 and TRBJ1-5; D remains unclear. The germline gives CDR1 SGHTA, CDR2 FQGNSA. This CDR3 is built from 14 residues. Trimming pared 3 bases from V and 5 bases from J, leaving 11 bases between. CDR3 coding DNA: TGTGCCAGCAGCTTGTTCCAAGGGTATCAGCCCCAGCATTTT. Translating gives CASSLFQGYQPQHF.